The TCR beta chain described here comes from a study of T-cell memory formation after mild COVID-19. Study outcomes and limitations: While clones contracting from day 15 to 85 were balanced between CD4 and CD8, later expanders leaned CD4+.

The authors produced TCR alpha and TCR beta cDNA libraries with sample barcodes and UMIs by 5'RACE using constant-segment primers. TCRdb itself ran the 5' RACE reads through MiXCR, one entry per CDR3 protein. The table includes roughly 300,000 distinct CDR3 sequences, approximately 7.6% detected once. This clonotype was recorded at least ten times. Antigen specificity is unknown. Germline CDR1 reads MGHRA; CDR2 reads YSYEKL. V dropped 3 bases and J dropped 6 bases, with 2 bases sitting between them. The CDR3 runs 11 residues. The TCR was taken from a man between 18 and 29 years old who had mild COVID-19 (a few samples of this study predate the infection). Cell type and time point are not known. The chain uses TRBV4-1 and TRBJ2-2; no firm D call. The sequenced sample was PBMCs or a T cell subset sorted from them (not recorded which). The CDR3 here is CASSHPGELFF. For the CDR3, the DNA is TGCGCCAGCAGCCACCCCGGGGAGCTGTTTTTT.